These 11 T cell receptor beta chains came from one sample sequenced in a study of identifying expanded T cells in peripheral blood. Repertoires were generated with immunoSEQ multiplex PCR, while TCRdb's copy carries only in-frame clones and drops some. The sample yields about 94,000 clones, around 90% seen once. The sample was blood. These receptors all stem from a person aged 18-70 years in good health.

The V gene is TRBV28, the J gene TRBJ1-5, with D perhaps matching TRBD1 (5 bases). The CDR3 spans 15 residues. V lost 8 bases and J lost 2, with 16 bases in between. The germline V gene encodes CDR1 MDHEN and CDR2 SYDVKM. The CDR3 nucleotides are TGTGCCAGCCGCCCAGGTGGGGCTCGCAATCAGCCCCAGCATTTT. It specifies CASRPGGARNQPQHF.

The chain carries TRBV6-6 and TRBJ1-3; D is unresolved. V was shortened by 2 bases and J by 2 bases, with 7 bases between the two germline ends. The CDR3 is made up of 14 amino acids. Germline V CDR1 and CDR2: MNHNY, SVGAGI (reference sequence). CDR3 region: CASSYVLAGNTIYF. The DNA of the CDR3 is TGTGCCAGCAGTTACGTTTTGGCTGGAAACACCATATATTTT.

V is TRBV2 and J is TRBJ1-2; TRBD1 matches 7 bases. This CDR3 has 13 amino acids. After removal of 5 bases from V and 2 bases from J, the junction contained 2 bases not matched to a gene. Germline assignment: CDR1 SNHLY and CDR2 FYNNEI. The CDR3, as DNA: TGTGCCAGCAGTCCGGGACAGAACTATGGCTACACCTTC. Its protein is CASSPGQNYGYTF.

The gene calls are TRBV15 and TRBJ1-1; unclear D gene. Trimming left V 5 bases short and J 4 bases short, with 8 bases between. This CDR3 is built from 12 residues. Germline values: CDR1 LNHNV, CDR2 YYDKDF (reference sequence). The CDR3 sequence is CATSAHSTEAFF. The CDR3 DNA reads as TGTGCCACCAGCGCCCACTCCACTGAAGCTTTCTTT.

The chain combines TRBV5-5 with TRBJ1-5; D not resolved. The germline V and J ends were trimmed by 2 bases and 5 bases, with 11 bases remaining between them. Per the germline V gene, CDR1 is SGHKS and CDR2 is YYEKEE (reference sequence). The CDR3 is 14 residues long. The CDR3 DNA reads TGTGCCAGCAGCTTACGGGTCGACGATCAGCCCCAGCATTTT. It is translated as CASSLRVDDQPQHF.

The chain joins TRBV20-1 to TRBJ2-3, with D unresolved. Per germline, CDR1 DFQATT and CDR2 SNEGSKA (reference sequence). CDR3 size: 11 residues. Trimming pared 3 bases from V and 6 bases from J, leaving 7 bases between. The CDR3 DNA reads as TGCAGTGCTAGTTTGAAGGATACGCAGTATTTT. It yields the protein CSASLKDTQYF.

The gene calls are TRBV30 and TRBJ1-1, with a weak D call TRBD1 (6 bases). Trimming took off 5 bases at V and 2 bases at J, with 12 bases between the two ends. Germline assignment: CDR1 GTSNPN and CDR2 SVGIG (reference sequence). This CDR3 is 13 amino acids long. CDR3 nucleotides: TGTGCCTGGGACAGGCTCTCTAACACTGAAGCTTTCTTT. The encoded protein is CAWDRLSNTEAFF.

This clone occurred a few times. V and J are TRBV7-3 and TRBJ1-1; D call uncertain. The CDR3 loop spans 15 amino acids. Germline CDR1 and CDR2: SGHTA and FQGTGA. Trimming cost V 0 bases and J 1 base, with 9 bases left between them. This chain's CDR3 is CASSLTGSWNTEAFF. CDR3 DNA sequence: TGTGCCAGCAGCTTAACAGGAAGCTGGAACACTGAAGCTTTCTTT.

This clone was seen a single time. The chain joins TRBV5-1 to TRBJ2-3; TRBD2 matches 9 bases. Per the germline V gene, CDR1 is SGHRS and CDR2 is YFSETQ. Trimming removed 1 base from V and 6 bases from J; junction bases left unmatched: 9. There are 16 residues in the CDR3. CDR3 nucleotide sequence: TGCGCCAGCAGCTTGCTTAGCGGGAGTGGAATCGATACGCAGTATTTT. Amino acids: CASSLLSGSGIDTQYF.

This chain joins TRBV29-1 and TRBJ1-2; D not certain. Trimming took 4 bases from V and 6 from J, leaving 18 bases between them. The CDR3 contains 14 residues. Germline V gene data show CDR1 as SQVTM and CDR2 as ANQGSEA. The CDR3 reads CSVGLYGGVDGYTF. The DNA for the CDR3 is TGCAGCGTTGGACTGTATGGCGGAGTGGATGGCTACACCTTC.

This CDR3 reads CASSPAGTGKGAFF. The CDR3 nucleotides are TGTGCCAGCTCACCCGCCGGGACAGGGAAAGGAGCTTTCTTT. This rearrangement joins TRBV18 to TRBJ1-1; 9 bases fit TRBD1. The CDR3 is 14 amino acids. Looked up from germline, CDR1 is KGHSH and CDR2 is LQKENI. The trim removed 3 bases at V and 10 bases at J, leaving 9 bases unmatched.